The 8 T cell receptor beta chains presented below share a single source sample, sequenced in a study of T cell responses to AZD1222 COVID-19 vaccine. Data came from immunoSEQ multiplex PCR; TCRdb stores just in-frame clones and leaves some out. The data contain some 150,000 clones, about 87% of them singletons. Sequenced here: peripheral blood, sampled 28 days after the second AZD1222 dose. The origin of the receptors is an adult who received the AZD1222 COVID-19 vaccine.

This sequence joins TRBV30 and TRBJ1-2; D unresolved. The CDR3 is 14 residues long. Per the germline V gene, CDR1 is GTSNPN and CDR2 is SVGIG (reference sequence). Trimming removed 2 bases at V and 8 bases at J, with 18 bases between. Here the CDR3 reads CAWSRAWEGGGYTF. The CDR3 nucleotides read TGTGCCTGGAGTCGGGCGTGGGAGGGTGGCGGCTACACCTTC.

The chain joins TRBV4-3 to TRBJ1-1, with D possibly TRBD1 on 6 matching bases. The CDR3 loop spans 13 amino acids. Germline V lookup: CDR1 LGHNA, CDR2 YSLEER. Between the trimmed V and J ends, which lost 3 bases and 1 base, there was a span of 6 bases. CDR3 loop: CASSQTGNTEAFF. The CDR3, as DNA: TGCGCCAGCAGCCAGACAGGGAACACTGAAGCTTTCTTT.

The chain combines TRBV7-2 with TRBJ1-3; D gene uncertain. The ends were cut back, 2 bases at V and 3 bases at J, with 11 bases in the middle. This CDR3 is built from 15 residues. Germline V gene data show CDR1 as SGHTA and CDR2 as FQGNSA. CDR3 bases: TGTGCCAGCAGCTTAACACCCGAAGGTGGAAACACCATATATTTT. Translating gives CASSLTPEGGNTIYF.

A remark on this clone: Other DNA sequences from this sample encode an identical CDR3 as well. This chain links TRBV30 with TRBJ1-5; no reliable D call. The CDR3 totals 13 residues. Trimming took 3 bases from V and 0 from J, leaving 6 bases between them. Germline V gene data show CDR1 as GTSNPN and CDR2 as SVGIG (reference sequence). CDR3: CAWSPDSNQPQHF. The CDR3 DNA follows: TGTGCCTGGAGCCCGGATAGCAATCAGCCCCAGCATTTT.

Many counts were recorded for this clone. V usage is TRBV4-1 and J usage is TRBJ2-3, with D maybe TRBD1 (5 bases). The germline V gene has CDR1 MGHRA and CDR2 YSYEKL. The CDR3 covers 16 residues. V shed 4 bases and J shed 4 bases, with 18 bases lying between them. The CDR3 region is CASSPESVQGADTQYF. CDR3 sequence (DNA): TGCGCCAGCAGCCCAGAGTCGGTCCAGGGCGCAGATACGCAGTATTTT.

This chain joins TRBV24-1 and TRBJ2-1, with 12 bases identical to TRBD2. Germline V lookup: CDR1 KGHDR, CDR2 SFDVKD. V lost 3 bases and J lost 6; bases outside the gene matches: 5. CDR3 length: 16 residues. CDR3 amino acids: CATSDPGLAGRNEQFF. For the CDR3, the DNA is TGTGCCACCAGTGATCCCGGACTAGCGGGACGCAATGAGCAGTTCTTC.

The gene calls are TRBV28 and TRBJ2-7; D tentatively reads TRBD1 or TRBD2 (5 bases each). CDR3 length equals 14 residues. The ends were cut back, 5 bases at V and 2 bases at J, with 13 bases in the middle. Germline V gene data show CDR1 as MDHEN and CDR2 as SYDVKM. The CDR3 sequence: CASSPFGTAYEQYF. Written as DNA, the CDR3 is TGTGCCAGCAGTCCATTCGGGACCGCCTACGAGCAGTACTTC. The complete variable domain, with remaining parts taken from reference TRBV28 and TRBJ2-7, reads DVKVTQSSRYLVKRTGEKVFLECVQDMDHENMFWYRQDPGLGLRLIYFSYDVKMKEKGDIPEGYSVSREKKERFSLILESASTNQTSMYLCASSPFGTAYEQYFGPGTRLTVT.

The rearrangement links TRBV13 to TRBJ2-7, with D tentatively TRBD2 (6 bases). V was shortened by 3 bases and J by 6 bases, with 15 bases between the two germline ends. The CDR3 has 14 residues. Per the germline V gene, CDR1 is PRHDT and CDR2 is FYEKMQ (reference sequence). In DNA, the CDR3 is TGTGCCAGCAGCTTTTACGAGGGAGGAGGCGAGCAGTACTTC. Amino acids: CASSFYEGGGEQYF.